The rows below give T cell receptor beta chains drawn from one sample of a study of T cell changes during pregnancy in multiple sclerosis. The table came from immunoSEQ multiplex PCR; TCRdb's copy has only in-frame clones and leaves some out. This sample has around 92,000 clones, with almost 95% found just once. This sample comprised peripheral blood, obtained in the third trimester of pregnancy. All receptors come from a female donor with multiple sclerosis, enrolled in a pregnancy study. Each CDR3 is given with its conserved first and last residue. Fields, in order: V gene, clone size, CDR3 protein. Clone size is stated in some rows and not others, as once, few, many or a class when expanded.

TRBV2,.,CASSPDRVAKNIQYF
TRBV18,.,CASSPLTGGTNTEAFF
TRBV6-1,.,CASSGQGWTEAFF
TRBV19,.,CASRDRSNQPQHF
TRBV14,many,CASSQGSNGNEQFF
TRBV2,.,CASSSDGSGQPQHF
TRBV5-6,.,CASSLLTSGTYNEQFF
TRBV5-1,once,CASSLATEGRVALGYTF
TRBV11-2,.,CASSPGLASYNEQFF
TRBV7-8,.,CASSKTGGDQFF
TRBV30,.,CAWSLGTVNTF
TRBV7-8,.,CASSPRQAPYEQYF
TRBV5-1,.,CASSFGLAGSVRNNEQFF
TRBV12-5,once,CASGLVIQGEAFF
TRBV28,.,CASSLGTGTYEQYF
TRBV2,.,CASSENDSGRFGEQFF
TRBV27,once,CASSSQTTGIIQPQHF
TRBV6-1,once,CASSDTGGREKLFF
TRBV7-2,.,CASSPDDRGWGGYTF
TRBV5-4,.,CASSSTGPETQYF
TRBV9,.,CASSHQPSTGNYGYTF
TRBV28,.,CASSLWGQVSTEAFF
TRBV9,.,CASSRGLAAVQETQYF
TRBV7-8,.,CASSRLGGDGYGYTF
TRBV5-1,.,CASSPDSYTGELFF
TRBV9,once,CASSVEGLAPDEQYF
TRBV27,.,CASRTGYQPQHF
TRBV7-8,.,CASSFLGLNEKLFF
TRBV7-6,few,CASSGRGQGFEKLFF
TRBV28,.,CASSLAGGAYNEQFF
TRBV9,.,CASSPTTSGNPKNIQYF
TRBV7-8,.,CASSLDAGVSNEQFF
TRBV5-6,.,CASRKGLAGVGDTQYF
TRBV7-9,few,CASRPWGGSETQYF
TRBV4-3,.,CASSQSTSGRSYEQYF
TRBV5-1,.,CASSLEGQGLRGYTF
TRBV2,.,CASSEDRGSETQYF
TRBV4-1,.,CASSQDGGYEQYF
TRBV6-4,.,CASVGSKSYEQYF